This is a list of T cell receptor beta chains from one sample in a study of blood T cell repertoires in COVID-19. TCRdb keeps only in-frame clones here, not all; method: immunoSEQ multiplex PCR. The sample consists of 270,000 or so clones, more than 70% of them appearing once. The sample taken for sequencing was peripheral blood. These receptors were obtained from a woman aged 18-29 years with acute or convalescent COVID-19. CDR3s include the opening cysteine and the closing phenylalanine or tryptophan. The D gene is left open where the match is weak.

d_call	j_call	v_call	cdr3_aa
TRBD2	TRBJ2-7	TRBV28	CASRPQTSGTYEQYF
TRBD2	TRBJ2-3	TRBV4-2	CASSQRLAGGVDTQYF
.	TRBJ1-1	TRBV14	CASSQLQGWGTEAFF
.	TRBJ2-1	TRBV13	CASSLGLVNEQFF
TRBD2	TRBJ2-1	TRBV6-2/TRBV6-3	CASSYPLAEILSYNEQFF
.	TRBJ2-3	TRBV29-1	CSAGLVTDTQYF
.	TRBJ2-5	TRBV10-3	CAISPVAVSQETQYF
.	TRBJ2-7	TRBV12-3/TRBV12-4	CASSLEAYEQYF
.	TRBJ1-1	TRBV9	CASSPEPQTGHNTEAFF
.	TRBJ1-1	TRBV12-3/TRBV12-4	CASSEQGPEAFF
.	TRBJ2-1	TRBV24-1	CATSDWGTGTKFF
.	TRBJ2-1	TRBV25-1	CASSERGKKNRNYNEQFF
TRBD1	TRBJ1-1	TRBV5-6	CASSHRGRDTEAFF
.	TRBJ1-5	TRBV21-1	CASSKEGTGGSNQPQHF
.	TRBJ1-5	TRBV19	CASSPLFSRGPQHF
TRBD1	TRBJ1-1	TRBV6-2/TRBV6-3	CASSDGMTGRNTEAFF